A single sample gave rise to the 7 T cell receptor beta chains below, sequenced in a study of T cells after yellow fever vaccination (dated by TCRdb to the late 2010s). In light of the paper, this sample's treatment or condition label describes: live attenuated yellow fever vaccine strain. Receptor libraries were prepared by 5' RACE. The sequencer listed for this sample is Illumina HiSeq 2500. The public reads were run again by TCRdb, first through fastp at Q25 and then through MiXCR, and only productive beta chains were kept. Identical CDR3 proteins give one entry, which carries the most common genes and DNA. In all, the sample holds 550,000 or so distinct CDR3 sequences, and about a fifth of those were seen once. The biggest ten clones account for around an eighth of the sample. Sequences were derived from PBMCs, sampled 15 days after the yellow fever booster vaccination. The receptor set was obtained from a man between 25 and 39 years old who received the YFV17D yellow fever vaccine.

This clonotype was seen a handful of times. The genes are TRBV7-9 and TRBJ1-4; 9 nucleotides line up with TRBD1. The germline CDR1 and CDR2 sequences are SEHNR and FQNEAQ (reference sequence). The CDR3 runs to 15 residues. Trimming cost V 3 bases and J 8 bases; bases outside gene matches: 7. The CDR3 is CASSFSGTGYEKLFF. The CDR3 bases are TGTGCCAGCAGCTTTTCTGGGACAGGGTACGAAAAACTGTTTTTT.

The chain employs TRBV7-3 and TRBJ2-2, with 10 bases that match TRBD2. Germline-derived CDR1 and CDR2 are SGHTA and FQGTGA. The CDR3 loop spans 16 amino acids. V lost 5 bases, J lost 4 bases, and 7 bases stayed unmatched. The CDR3 coding sequence is TGTGCCAGCAGCCCTATAGCGGGAGGATCCACCGGGGAGCTGTTTTTT. Translation gives CASSPIAGGSTGELFF.

The sample holds a few counts of this clonotype. The J gene is TRBJ2-4, the V gene TRBV7-2; D uncertain. V was shortened by 1 base and J by 0 bases, with 13 bases between the two germline ends. This CDR3 has 17 residues. CDR1 and CDR2 from the germline V gene are SGHTA and FQGNSA. CDR3 sequence reads: CASSLGSPVRAKNIQYF. The CDR3 DNA is TGTGCCAGCAGCTTAGGTTCTCCGGTACGAGCCAAAAACATTCAGTACTTC.

V is TRBV6-7 and J is TRBJ2-5; 11 bases are shared with TRBD2. TRBV6-7 is an open reading frame whose function is uncertain. V trimming: 0 bases; J trimming: 4 bases; junction bases outside the gene matches: 1. The CDR3 length is 15 residues. The CDR3 is CASSYSTSGRETQYF. The DNA for the CDR3 is TGTGCCAGCAGTTACTCAACTAGCGGGAGAGAGACCCAGTACTTC.

In its sample, this clonotype was seen many times. Here the CDR3 DNA reads TGTGCCAGCAGCCCTCGACAGGGCACTAATGAAAAACTGTTTTTT. Protein product: CASSPRQGTNEKLFF. The chain couples TRBV7-8 to TRBJ1-4, with 7 bases aligning to TRBD1. With V trimmed by 5 bases and J by 2 bases, 5 bases remained unmatched. The CDR3 is 15 amino acids. CDR1 and CDR2 from the germline V gene are SGHVS and FQNEAQ. Combining the CDR3 with reference TRBV7-8 and TRBJ1-4 gives the whole variable domain GAGVSQSPRYKVAKRGQDVALRCDPISGHVSLFWYQQALGQGPEFLTYFQNEAQLDKSGLPSDRFFAERPEGSVSTLKIQRTQQEDSAVYLCASSPRQGTNEKLFFGSGTQLSVL.

This clonotype was seen more than once but under ten times. The rearrangement joins TRBV15 to TRBJ2-3; D tentatively fits TRBD1 or TRBD2 (5 bases each). CDR3 length: 14 residues. Per the germline V gene, CDR1 is LNHNV and CDR2 is YYDKDF (reference sequence). V lost 5 bases, J lost 2 bases, and 11 bases lay in between. In DNA, the CDR3 is TGTGCCACCAGCTTAGGGACGCTCACAGATACGCAGTATTTT. It codes for CATSLGTLTDTQYF.

This chain connects TRBV5-1 to TRBJ2-7; 7 positions match TRBD1. CDR3 size: 15 residues. The V gene end was trimmed by 2 bases and the J gene end by 3 bases; junction bases not matched to a gene: 8. Germline V gene sequence: CDR1 SGHRS, CDR2 YFSETQ. Written as DNA, the CDR3 is TGCGCCAGCAGCTTCATAGAGGGACAGATCTACGAGCAGTACTTC. Translated: CASSFIEGQIYEQYF.